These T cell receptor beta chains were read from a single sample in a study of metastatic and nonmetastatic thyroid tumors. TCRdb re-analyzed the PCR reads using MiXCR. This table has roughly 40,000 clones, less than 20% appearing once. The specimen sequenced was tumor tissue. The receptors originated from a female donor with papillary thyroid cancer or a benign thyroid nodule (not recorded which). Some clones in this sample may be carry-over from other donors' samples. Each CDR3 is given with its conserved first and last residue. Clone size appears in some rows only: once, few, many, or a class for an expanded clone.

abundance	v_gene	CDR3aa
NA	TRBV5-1	CASSGGENTEAFF
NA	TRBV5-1	CASRASGTGENYF
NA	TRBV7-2	CASSLALAGGRNEQFF
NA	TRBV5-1	CASSPWTGGNSPLHF
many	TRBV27	CASSPPQGEVGNEQFF
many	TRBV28	CASSFRGLFYEQYF
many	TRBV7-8	CASSSPGTNRFGELFF
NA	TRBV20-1	CSARAQFDNEQFF
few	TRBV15	CATSPTVDKQFF
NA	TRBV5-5	CASSPGGLAYEQYF
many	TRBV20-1	CSAGGTSGSKYEQYF
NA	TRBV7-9	CASTSRTGNTGELFF
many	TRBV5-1	CASSLRSEQYF
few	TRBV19	CASSPQGANGYTF
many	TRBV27	CASSAREGTEAFF
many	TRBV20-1	CSANRQYDEAFF
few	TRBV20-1	CSAHRLAGPSYNEQFF
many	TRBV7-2	CASSLTPGLGAYEQYF
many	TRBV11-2	CASSTGGTSPFF
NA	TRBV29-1	CSVRTGDTEAFF
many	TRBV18	CASSPGDEQYF
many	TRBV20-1	CSARKTAGVVGELFF
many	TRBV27	CASSAGGGELFF
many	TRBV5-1	CASSLDWTANNSPLHF
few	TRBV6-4	CASSEVVIGQGGDEQYF
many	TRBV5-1	CASSIRTNEQFF
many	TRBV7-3	CASSFSRNNEQFF
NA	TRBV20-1	CSARLESSYEQYF
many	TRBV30	CAWRNGGTSGRFSETQYF
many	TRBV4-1	CASSQESASGYNEQFF
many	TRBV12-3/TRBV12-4	CASSPPGNYGYTF
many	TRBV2	CASSANRGGEQYF
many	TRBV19	CASSRSGPTLYGYTF
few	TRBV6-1	CASSTDRGRRVNTEAFF
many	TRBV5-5	CASSLQPQHF
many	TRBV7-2	CASSFTPSYEQYF
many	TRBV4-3	CASSQDSAGVYNEQFF